This entry lists 21 T cell receptor delta chains sequenced from one sample in a study of gamma-delta chains in newborns, infants, children. TCRdb re-processed the reads using CATT. The sample lists 13,000 to 15,000 delta-chain clones, 7% to 8.5% seen once, with about 20% in the top ten. The sample comprised blood. Every receptor here comes from a child who was a newborn, infant or young child, either healthy, febrile or measles-vaccinated (not recorded which).

This chain uses TRDV2 with TRDJ3; 7 bases line up with TRDD3. This CDR3 is 18 amino acids long. The trim removed 3 bases at V and 0 bases at J, leaving 7 bases unmatched. CDR1 is GEAIGNYY and CDR2 is EKD in the germline V gene. The CDR3 is CACDYGGPSSWDTRQMFF. In DNA, the CDR3 is TGTGCCTGTGACTATGGGGGACCAAGCTCCTGGGACACCCGACAGATGTTTTTC.

Worth noting for this clone: Other nucleotide sequences in the sample specify the same CDR3. The V and J genes are TRDV2 and TRDJ2; 7 bases map to TRDD3. V was pared by 6 bases and J by 0 bases, with 27 bases of the junction left unmatched. CDR1 and CDR2 from the germline V gene are GEAIGNYY and EKD. The CDR3 covers 22 residues. This CDR3 reads CACRSRFYVKRIRDPLTAQLFF. CDR3 sequence (DNA): TGTGCCTGTCGATCGCGCTTCTACGTTAAAAGGATACGCGATCCTTTGACAGCACAACTCTTCTTT.

This clone was seen ten or more times. With a much larger clone just one base away, this may be a read error. This sample includes further DNA sequences coding for the same CDR3. This chain joins TRDV2 and TRDJ3; 12 bases fit TRDD3. Germline CDR1 and CDR2: GEAIGNYY and EKD. The CDR3 sequence is 18 residues long. V dropped 2 bases and J dropped 4; count of bases not matched to a gene: 5. The CDR3 protein is CACDKVLGDTWDTRQMFF. The DNA for the CDR3 is TGTGCCTGTGACAAAGTACTGGGGGATACTTGGGACACCCGACAGATGTTTTTC.

Turning to this clone: One end of the junction does not line up with germline, which may come from a read error. Other nucleotide sequences from this sample produce the same CDR3. The chain carries TRDV2 and TRDJ1; D call uncertain. The V gene's germline CDR1 is GEAIGNYY and CDR2 EKD. The CDR3 extends over 13 amino acids. CDR3 bases: TGTGCCTGTGACAAAATGTACACCGATAAACTTATCTTT. Translation: CACDKMYTDKLIF.

Worth noting for this clone: One end of the junction varies from germline; a read error may be responsible. The chain carries TRDV2 and TRDJ3, with 8 bases aligning to TRDD3. CDR1 and CDR2 from the germline V gene are GEAIGNYY and EKD. The length of the CDR3 is 21 residues. This chain's CDR3 is CACDTAGTGGLRSWDTRQVFF. The DNA of the CDR3 is TGTGCCTGTGACACCGCGGGAACTGGGGGCCTCCGCTCCTGGGACACCCGACAGGTGTTTTTC.

The gene calls are TRDV2 and TRDJ3; 9 bases match TRDD3. CDR1 is GEAIGNYY, CDR2 EKD, per germline. V was clipped by 0 bases and J by 4 bases; unmatched bases: 3. There are 17 residues in the CDR3. The CDR3 region has the DNA TGTGCCTGTGACACCGCTGGGGGATGGTGGGACACCCGACAGATGTTTTTC. Translating gives CACDTAGGWWDTRQMFF.

This clone was observed a few times. This chain uses TRDV1 with TRDJ1; D may be TRDD2 (5 bases). The germline CDR1 and CDR2 sequences are TSWWSYY and QGS. The germline V and J ends were trimmed by 4 bases and 3 bases, with 15 bases remaining between them. The CDR3 consists of 15 residues. CDR3 amino acids: CALGASVTYPDKLIF. CDR3 sequence (DNA): TGTGCTCTTGGGGCCTCAGTGACCTACCCCGATAAACTCATCTTT.

The chain links TRDV2 to TRDJ3; 8 nucleotides match TRDD3. The length of the CDR3 is 17 residues. CDR1 is GEAIGNYY and CDR2 is EKD in the germline V gene. The V segment lost 3 bases and the J segment 2 bases; nucleotides outside the gene matches: 5. The CDR3, as DNA: TGTGCCTGTGACGCGTGGGATACGACCTGGGACACCCGACAGATGTTTTTC. Residues: CACDAWDTTWDTRQMFF.

This clone has a handful of counts. This chain connects TRDV2 to TRDJ1; 11 bases fit TRDD3. This CDR3 region has 16 residues. J lost 3 bases, V lost 2 bases, and 7 bases had no gene match. Germline V gene lookup returns CDR1 GEAIGNYY and CDR2 EKD. The DNA for the CDR3 is TGTGCCTGTGACATGGTGGGGGATACGCGGGCCGATAAACTCATCTTT. Translating gives CACDMVGDTRADKLIF.

This clone was recorded a few times. The chain recombines TRDV2 with TRDJ3, with 9 bases that match TRDD3. Germline-derived CDR1 and CDR2 are GEAIGNYY and EKD. The CDR3 consists of 20 residues. J lost 0 bases, V lost 0 bases, and 8 bases had no gene match. CDR3 sequence: CACDTTGGPLSSWDTRQMFF. The CDR3 bases are TGTGCCTGTGACACCACTGGGGGACCCTTAAGCTCCTGGGACACCCGACAGATGTTTTTC.

To note about this clone: Other DNA sequences in the same sample also yield this CDR3. This rearrangement joins TRDV2 to TRDJ3; TRDD3 aligns across 7 bases. CDR3 size: 18 residues. V trimming: 1 base; J trimming: 0 bases; junction bases outside the gene matches: 5. Germline V lookup: CDR1 GEAIGNYY, CDR2 EKD. CDR3 DNA: TGTGCCTGTGACACTGGGGGAGCCTACTCCTGGGACACCCGACAGATGTTTTTC. Translated: CACDTGGAYSWDTRQMFF.

Worth noting for this clone: A read error likely explains why the TCRdb protein, taken from a much larger clone, differs from this DNA's translation at residue 9; the protein shown is translated from the DNA. Distinct nucleotide sequences in the sample also encode this CDR3. The V gene is TRDV2, the J gene TRDJ3; 10 positions agree with TRDD3. The CDR3 is made up of 17 amino acids. V gave up 0 bases and J gave up 2 bases; unmatched junction bases: 0. Germline assignment: CDR1 GEAIGNYY and CDR2 EKD. Written as DNA, the CDR3 is TGTGCCTGTGACACCGGGGGATACGCCTGGGACACCCGACAGATGTTTTTC. It encodes CACDTGGYAWDTRQMFF.

This clone was counted ten times or more. This sample includes further DNA sequences coding for the same CDR3. The CDR3 bases are TGTGCCTGTGATTACTGGGGGATGAGCTCCTGGGACACCCGACAGATGTTTTTC. Translation gives CACDYWGMSSWDTRQMFF. The rearrangement links TRDV2 to TRDJ3; 10 bases fit TRDD3. J gave up 0 bases and V 4 bases, and 5 bases lay outside the gene matches. From germline, CDR1 is GEAIGNYY and CDR2 EKD. The CDR3 runs to 18 residues.

This clone was seen a few times. This could be a read error, since a much larger clone is one nucleotide away. Other DNA sequences in the sample encode the same CDR3. J is TRDJ3 and V is TRDV2, with 8 nucleotides matching TRDD3. V was clipped by 4 bases and J by 0 bases; unmatched bases: 7. Germline V CDR1 and CDR2: GEAIGNYY, EKD. The CDR3 runs 18 residues. The DNA of the CDR3 is TGTGCCTGTGATGTACTGGGGGCCAGCTCCTGGGACACCCGACAGATGTTTTTC. The encoded protein is CACDVLGASSWDTRQMFF.

This clone has just a few counts. The protein given by TCRdb reflects a much larger clone and differs at residue 9 from this DNA's translation, likely from a read error; the protein shown is the DNA's translation. The chain has TRDV2 and TRDJ1; 10 bases are a match to TRDD3. CDR1 and CDR2 from the germline V gene are GEAIGNYY and EKD. V lost 2 bases and J lost 0; bases outside the gene matches: 5. CDR3 length: 16 amino acids. CDR3 residues: CACDILGDAYTDKLIF. CDR3 nucleotides: TGTGCCTGTGACATACTGGGGGATGCGTACACCGATAAACTCATCTTT.

Comment on this clone: This same CDR3 is encoded by further DNA sequences in the sample. The chain is built from TRDV2 and TRDJ1, with a weak D call TRDD3 (6 bases). CDR1 and CDR2 from the germline V gene are GEAIGNYY and EKD. V was cut by 0 bases and J by 0 bases, with 10 bases left in between. The CDR3 runs 15 residues. The CDR3 bases are TGTGCCTGTGACACCGTGGGGGTGTACACCGATAAACTCATCTTT. Its protein is CACDTVGVYTDKLIF.

In this sample, this clone turned up a few times. The chain combines TRDV1 with TRDJ1, with TRDD3 identical over 8 bases. CDR3 size: 16 residues. V shed 3 bases and J 0 bases; nucleotides not matched to a gene: 6. CDR1 and CDR2 from the germline V gene are TSWWSYY and QGS. CDR3: CALGDTLGDHTDKLIF. CDR3 nucleotide sequence: TGTGCTCTTGGGGATACCCTGGGGGACCACACCGATAAACTCATCTTT.

The genes are TRDV2 and TRDJ3; tentatively, D is TRDD3 (6 bases). With 0 bases removed from V and 0 bases from J, the gap between germline ends came to 14 bases. Germline V gene lookup returns CDR1 GEAIGNYY and CDR2 EKD. The length of the CDR3 is 19 residues. In nucleotides, the CDR3 is TGTGCCTGTGACACCGTGGGGGGGACACGCTCCTGGGACACCCGACAGATGTTTTTC. Its translation: CACDTVGGTRSWDTRQMFF.

The V and J genes are TRDV1 and TRDJ1, with TRDD3 matching 13 bases. V gave up 2 bases and J gave up 0 bases; unmatched junction bases: 15. CDR3 length equals 21 residues. Germline assignment: CDR1 TSWWSYY and CDR2 QGS. CDR3 bases: TGTGCTCTTGGGGAAACTCCTCGCTCTACTGGGGGATACGCTAACACCGATAAACTCATCTTT. Its translation is CALGETPRSTGGYANTDKLIF.

A note on this clone: This may arise from a read error, as a much more abundant clone is one base away. Other DNA sequences in this specimen translate into the identical CDR3. This chain joins TRDV2 and TRDJ2; 9 nucleotides align to TRDD3. With V trimmed by 0 bases and J by 2 bases, 0 bases remained unmatched. The germline gives CDR1 GEAIGNYY, CDR2 EKD. CDR3 length: 15 residues. The CDR3 sequence is CACDTGDTLTAQLFF. The CDR3 bases are TGTGCCTGTGACACCGGGGATACGTTGACAGCACAACTCTTCTTT.

This clone occurred many times. A read error is likely here: a far larger clone is one base away. At the DNA level, this CDR3 is encoded by other sequences in the same sample as well. V usage is TRDV2 and J usage is TRDJ3; 7 bases match TRDD3. CDR1 is GEAIGNYY, CDR2 EKD, per germline. The CDR3 loop spans 18 amino acids. Trimming took 0 bases from V and 0 from J; bases not matched to a gene: 4. The CDR3 DNA is TGTGCCTGTGACACCGCTGGGGGGTACTCCTGGGACACCCGACAGATGTTTTTC. This gives the protein CACDTAGGYSWDTRQMFF.